The clone carrying this TCR beta chain was counted between two and nine times. The CDR3 is made up of 14 amino acids. The V gene's germline CDR1 is SGHTS and CDR2 YDEGEE. Trimming took 4 bases from V and 2 from J, leaving 13 bases between them. What the library attached to individual cDNA molecules were unique molecular identifiers. TCRdb passed the RACE reads through MiXCR, listing each CDR3 protein once. The sample records 240,000 or so distinct CDR3 sequences, about 9% being singletons. Time point given: pre-sensitization, week 0. Stated treatment: therapeutic diphenylcyclopropenone sensitization with weekly scalp DPC. This sample is part of a study of human T cells and chemical hapten exposure.

Specimen: whole blood, collected in connection with sensitization to the hapten diphenylcyclopropenone (DPC). This rearrangement joins TRBV5-8 to TRBJ2-7; TRBD1 is a possible D gene (5 bases). This clonotype was sampled from a woman aged 40 to 55 with alopecia areata. Some clones in this sample may be carry-over from other donors' samples. The CDR3 nucleotides are TGTGCCAGCAGCCGTCGCAGGGATCCCTACGAGCAGTACTTC. This sequence encodes CASSRRRDPYEQYF. The entire variable domain, with the rest obtained from reference TRBV5-8 and TRBJ2-7, is as follows: EAGVTQSPTHLIKTRGQQATLRCSPISGHTSVYWYQQALGLGLQFLLWYDEGEERNRGNFPPRFSGRQFPNYSSELNVNALELEDSALYLCASSRRRDPYEQYFGPGTRLTVT.